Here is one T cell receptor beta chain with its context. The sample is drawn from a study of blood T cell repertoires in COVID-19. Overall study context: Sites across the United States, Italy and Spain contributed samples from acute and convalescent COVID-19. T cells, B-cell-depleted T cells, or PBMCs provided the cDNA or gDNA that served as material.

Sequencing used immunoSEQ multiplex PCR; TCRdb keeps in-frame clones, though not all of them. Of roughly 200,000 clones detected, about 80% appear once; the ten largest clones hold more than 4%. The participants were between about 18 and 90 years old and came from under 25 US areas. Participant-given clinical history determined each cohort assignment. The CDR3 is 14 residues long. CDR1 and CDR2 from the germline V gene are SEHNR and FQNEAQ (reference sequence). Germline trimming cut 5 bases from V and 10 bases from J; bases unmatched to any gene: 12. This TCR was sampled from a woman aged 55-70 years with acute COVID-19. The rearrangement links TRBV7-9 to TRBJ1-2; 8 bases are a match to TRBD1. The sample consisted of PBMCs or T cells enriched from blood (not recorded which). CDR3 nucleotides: TGTGCCAGCAGCCTAACCGGACAGGGAGGACCCTACACCTTC. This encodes CASSLTGQGGPYTF.